This T cell receptor beta chain derives from a study of OX40 agonist ivuxolimab in advanced cancers. CDR1 and CDR2 (germline): MNHEY, SVGAGI. Trimming took off 2 bases at V and 8 bases at J, with 9 bases between the two ends. CDR3 length: 12 residues. TCRdb's copy holds only in-frame clones and misses some; the assay was immunoSEQ multiplex PCR. This sample has tens of thousands of clones, with about 73% found just once. This clone was detected a few times. The rearrangement links TRBV6-5 to TRBJ1-2, with a tentative D call TRBD1 (5 bases). The sample consisted of CD4+ or CD8+ T cells sorted from blood, taken in a trial of the OX40 agonist ivuxolimab. This sequence was found in an adult with an advanced solid tumor such as melanoma, head and neck, liver or kidney cancer. The CDR3 is CASSYGGEGYTF. DNA of the CDR3: TGTGCCAGCAGTTACGGGGGGGAGGGCTACACCTTC.